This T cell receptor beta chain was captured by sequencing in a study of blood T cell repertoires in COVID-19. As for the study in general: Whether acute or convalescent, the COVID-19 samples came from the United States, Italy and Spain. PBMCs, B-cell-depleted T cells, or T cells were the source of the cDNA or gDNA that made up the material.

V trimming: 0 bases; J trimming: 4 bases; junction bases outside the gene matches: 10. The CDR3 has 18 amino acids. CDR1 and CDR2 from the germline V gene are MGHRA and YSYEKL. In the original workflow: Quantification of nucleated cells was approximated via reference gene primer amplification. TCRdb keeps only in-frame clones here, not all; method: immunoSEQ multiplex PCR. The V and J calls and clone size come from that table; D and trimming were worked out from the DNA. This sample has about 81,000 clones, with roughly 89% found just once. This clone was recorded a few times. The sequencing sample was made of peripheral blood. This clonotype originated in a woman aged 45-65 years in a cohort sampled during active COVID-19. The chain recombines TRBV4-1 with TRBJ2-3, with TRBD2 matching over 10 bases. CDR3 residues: CASSQESPAGGLADTQYF. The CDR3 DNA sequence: TGCGCCAGCAGCCAAGAATCCCCAGCGGGGGGGTTGGCAGATACGCAGTATTTT.